The rows below give T cell receptor beta chains drawn from one sample of a study of blood T cell repertoires in COVID-19. Data came from immunoSEQ multiplex PCR; TCRdb stores just in-frame clones and leaves some out. The repertoire holds roughly 200,000 clones, with around 88% as singletons. The sample was PBMCs or T cells enriched from blood (not recorded which). The receptors here all came from a woman aged 25 to 39 who had been exposed to COVID-19. The CDR3 runs from the conserved cysteine through the conserved F or W. D genes are given only for firm matches. Clone size is shown for a subset of rows, as once, few, many or a class of expanded clone.

>TRBJ1-1|NA|TRBV18|NA
TGTGCCAGCTCTTCAGGGATCAACACTGAAGCTTTCTTT
CASSSGINTEAFF
>TRBJ1-1|TRBD1|TRBV5-1|NA
TGCGCCAGCAGCAAAACAGGGGGCACTGAAGCTTTCTTT
CASSKTGGTEAFF
>TRBJ2-1|TRBD2|TRBV10-3|NA
TGTGCCATCAGTGCGGCTAGCGGCGCTGAGCAGTTCTTC
CAISAASGAEQFF
>TRBJ1-5|NA|TRBV30|NA
TGTGCCTGGTCTCGGGACTCCGGGCGGAGCAATCAGCCCCAGCATTTT
CAWSRDSGRSNQPQHF
>TRBJ1-1|NA|TRBV10-3|NA
TGTGCCATCACAGGGGAGAACACTGAAGCTTTCTTT
CAITGENTEAFF
>TRBJ2-7|NA|TRBV29-1|NA
TGCAGCGTTGAAGTAGGGTGGGGGGCCTACGAGCAGTACTTC
CSVEVGWGAYEQYF
>TRBJ2-2|TRBD2|TRBV5-4|NA
TGTGCCAGCAGCTTGGGACTAGCGGGGGGACTAAACACCGGGGAGCTGTTTTTT
CASSLGLAGGLNTGELFF
>TRBJ1-5|NA|TRBV27|NA
TGTGCCAGCAGTTTAATGGGCATGGGTCAGCCCCAGCATTTT
CASSLMGMGQPQHF
>TRBJ1-2|NA|TRBV2|NA
TGTGCCAGCAGTGAAGGATGGAGTGGCTACACCTTC
CASSEGWSGYTF
>TRBJ2-7|NA|TRBV30|once
TGTGCCTGGAGTATACCCTTTTGGGGGACATACGAGCAGTACTTC
CAWSIPFWGTYEQYF
>TRBJ1-2|NA|TRBV5-1|NA
TGCGCCAGCAGCACTGCGACAGGACTTCTTAACTATGGCTACACCTTC
CASSTATGLLNYGYTF
>TRBJ1-2|NA|TRBV5-1|NA
TGCGCCAGCAGCTTGGGAGGGAGGGACTATGGCTACACCTTC
CASSLGGRDYGYTF
>TRBJ1-2|NA|TRBV2|few
TGTGCCAGCAGTGAATTACAGTACTATGGCTACACCTTC
CASSELQYYGYTF
>TRBJ1-1|NA|TRBV5-1|NA
TGCGCCAGCAGCTTGTCTAGGGGGTCAACTGAAGCTTTCTTT
CASSLSRGSTEAFF
>TRBJ1-5|NA|TRBV19|NA
TGTGCCAGTAGTCAGGGACACAATCAGCCCCAGCATTTT
CASSQGHNQPQHF
>TRBJ1-6|TRBD1|TRBV7-2|NA
TGTGCCAGCAGCACCCGACAGGGTGGGAATTCACCCCTCCACTTT
CASSTRQGGNSPLHF
>TRBJ2-1|TRBD2|TRBV27|NA
TGTGCCAGCAGATATAATAGCGGGGCCAACAATGAGCAGTTCTTC
CASRYNSGANNEQFF
>TRBJ2-3|TRBD2|TRBV5-1|NA
TGCGCCAGCAGCTCTAGCGGGGGTAGGGATACGCAGTATTTT
CASSSSGGRDTQYF
>TRBJ1-1|TRBD1|TRBV19|NA
TGTGCCAGTAGATGGGGACAGGCGAACACTGAAGCTTTCTTT
CASRWGQANTEAFF
>TRBJ1-5|TRBD1|TRBV5-5|NA
TGTGCCAGCAGCTTCTCGGGGGCAGGGGGTCAGCCCCAGCATTTT
CASSFSGAGGQPQHF
>TRBJ1-1|NA|TRBV4-1|NA
TGCGCCAGCAGCCAAGACGTCAACAGGGTAAACACTGAAGCTTTCTTT
CASSQDVNRVNTEAFF
>TRBJ2-7|TRBD2|TRBV19|NA
TGTGCCAGTTCTATTCGGGCTAGCGGGGACTCCTACGAGCAGTACTTC
CASSIRASGDSYEQYF
>TRBJ1-2|NA|TRBV24-1|NA
TGTGCCACCAGTGATCAACAGCTAGCCTATGGCTACACCTTC
CATSDQQLAYGYTF
>TRBJ2-2|TRBD1|TRBV9|NA
TGTGCCAGCAGCGTCGAGGGTGGGACAGGGCTTAACACCGGGGAGCTGTTTTTT
CASSVEGGTGLNTGELFF
>TRBJ1-4|NA|TRBV2|once
TGTGCCAGCAGGGAGACGGAAAATGAAAAACTGTTTTTT
CASRETENEKLFF
>TRBJ2-7|NA|TRBV6-1|NA
TGTGCCAGCAGTGAAGGAGGTACGATGGGCTACGAGCAGTACTTC
CASSEGGTMGYEQYF
>TRBJ1-6|TRBD1|TRBV5-4|NA
TGTGCCAGCAGCTTGGCTGGACAGGGCAATAATTCACCCCTCCACTTT
CASSLAGQGNNSPLHF
>TRBJ2-7|NA|TRBV6-1|NA
TGTGCCAGCAGTGATGCCCATTTGACAGAAACCTACGAGCAGTACTTC
CASSDAHLTETYEQYF
>TRBJ1-3|NA|TRBV13|NA
TGTGCCAGCAGCTTAGGCCTATCAGGGGGAAACACCATATATTTT
CASSLGLSGGNTIYF
>TRBJ2-3|NA|TRBV2|NA
TGTGCCAGCAGTGCCGGAGGGACGGACACAGATACGCAGTATTTT
CASSAGGTDTDTQYF
>TRBJ2-3|NA|TRBV11-2|NA
TGTGCCAGCAGCCAAGATACGCAGTATTTT
CASSQDTQYF
>TRBJ2-1|NA|TRBV12-3/TRBV12-4|NA
TGTGCCAGCAGTACGGGACGCGGAGGGGAGCAGTTCTTC
CASSTGRGGEQFF
>TRBJ2-5|TRBD1|TRBV12-3/TRBV12-4|NA
TGTGCCAGCAGCCTGAGGACAGGGGGCTCCCAGTACTTC
CASSLRTGGSQYF
>TRBJ1-2|NA|TRBV11-2|NA
TGTGCCAGCAGCTTAGGACAGCATGGCTACACCTTC
CASSLGQHGYTF
>TRBJ1-2|TRBD1|TRBV18|few
TGTGCCAGCTCACTCGGGACAGGGGCCCCGTATGGCTACACCTTC
CASSLGTGAPYGYTF
>TRBJ1-5|TRBD1|TRBV6-5|few
TGTGCCAGCACCAAGACAGGGTTGGGCAATCAGCCCCAGCATTTT
CASTKTGLGNQPQHF
>TRBJ1-2|NA|TRBV11-2|NA
TGTGCCAGCAGCCACTCTGGGGGCACTGCCTATGGCTACACCTTC
CASSHSGGTAYGYTF
>TRBJ1-2|NA|TRBV11-2|NA
TGTGCCAGCAGCTTAGTAGGCAGAGGGAACTATGGCTACACCTTC
CASSLVGRGNYGYTF
>TRBJ1-2|NA|TRBV9|NA
TGTGCCAGCAGCCCACAACCATGGGAGGGGGAGTTCTTCTATGGCTACACCTTC
CASSPQPWEGEFFYGYTF
>TRBJ1-2|NA|TRBV18|NA
TGTGCCAGCTCACCCCGGACAAGAGCTAACTATGGCTACACCTTC
CASSPRTRANYGYTF
>TRBJ1-6|NA|TRBV6-5|NA
TGTGCCAGCCCCGGGGGGGACTATAATTCACCCCTCCACTTT
CASPGGDYNSPLHF
>TRBJ1-2|TRBD1|TRBV11-2|once
TGTGCCAGCAGCTTAAGGGAGACAGGGGCCTATGGCTACACCTTC
CASSLRETGAYGYTF
>TRBJ2-1|TRBD2|TRBV6-5|NA
TGTGCCAGCCGGCGACTAGCGGGGACATACAATGAGCAGTTCTTC
CASRRLAGTYNEQFF
>TRBJ2-1|NA|TRBV7-2|NA
TGTGCCAGCAGCTTAGAGAGAGCGGTAGGTGAGCAGTTCTTC
CASSLERAVGEQFF
>TRBJ1-5|TRBD1|TRBV2|NA
TGTGCCAGCAGGAACCTCGACAGGGGAATCAATCAGCCCCAGCATTTT
CASRNLDRGINQPQHF
>TRBJ1-2|NA|TRBV30|NA
TGTGCCTGGAGTTGGGCCAGAGAGTATGGCTACACCTTC
CAWSWAREYGYTF
>TRBJ2-7|NA|TRBV2|NA
TGTGCCAGCAGTGACAGGGTATACGAGCAGTACTTC
CASSDRVYEQYF
>TRBJ1-2|NA|TRBV6-5|NA
TGTGCCAGCGCCAGCTCCCACGGGAACTATGGCTACACCTTC
CASASSHGNYGYTF